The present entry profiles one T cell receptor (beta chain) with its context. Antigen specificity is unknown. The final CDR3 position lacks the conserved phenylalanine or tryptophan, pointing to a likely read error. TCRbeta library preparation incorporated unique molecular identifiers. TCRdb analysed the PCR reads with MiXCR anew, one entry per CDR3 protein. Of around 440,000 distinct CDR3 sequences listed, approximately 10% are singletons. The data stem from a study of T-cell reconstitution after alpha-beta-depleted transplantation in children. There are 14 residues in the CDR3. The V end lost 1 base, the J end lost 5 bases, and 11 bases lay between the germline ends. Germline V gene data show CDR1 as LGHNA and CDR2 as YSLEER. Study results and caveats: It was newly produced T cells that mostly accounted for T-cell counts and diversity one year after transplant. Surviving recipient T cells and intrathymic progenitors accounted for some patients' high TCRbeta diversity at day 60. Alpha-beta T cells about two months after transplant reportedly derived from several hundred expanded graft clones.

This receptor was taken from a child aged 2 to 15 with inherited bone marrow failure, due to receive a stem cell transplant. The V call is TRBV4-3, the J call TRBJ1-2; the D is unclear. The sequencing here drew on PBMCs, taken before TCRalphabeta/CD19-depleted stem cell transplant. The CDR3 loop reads CASSQGSSAYGYTS. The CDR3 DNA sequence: TGCGCCAGCAGCCAAGGATCCAGCGCTTATGGCTACACCTCC.